The subject of this entry is one T cell receptor (beta chain). What it binds is not known. Assay used: immunoSEQ multiplex PCR; TCRdb lists only in-frame clones, some missing. The sample holds about a thousand clones; roughly 61% are singletons and the top ten take around 15%. The sample belongs to a study of coeliac disease. Whole-study results and caveats: Active celiac intraepithelial and lamina propria samples had lower TRB and TRG clonality than control samples. Unbiased detection of gliadin-specific T cells was judged not feasible with this approach.

Germline-derived CDR1 and CDR2 are MGHRA and YSYEKL. The CDR3 totals 14 residues. Trimming left V 1 base short and J 0 bases short, with 6 bases between. Sequencing was carried out using lamina propria lymphocytes from the gut. This sequence was found in a woman aged 50 to 60 with celiac disease on a gluten-free diet. The rearrangement uses TRBV4-1 and TRBJ1-1; D gene unclear. The CDR3: CASSQAGLNTEAFF. The CDR3 DNA reads as TGCGCCAGCAGCCAAGCCGGTCTGAACACTGAAGCTTTCTTT.